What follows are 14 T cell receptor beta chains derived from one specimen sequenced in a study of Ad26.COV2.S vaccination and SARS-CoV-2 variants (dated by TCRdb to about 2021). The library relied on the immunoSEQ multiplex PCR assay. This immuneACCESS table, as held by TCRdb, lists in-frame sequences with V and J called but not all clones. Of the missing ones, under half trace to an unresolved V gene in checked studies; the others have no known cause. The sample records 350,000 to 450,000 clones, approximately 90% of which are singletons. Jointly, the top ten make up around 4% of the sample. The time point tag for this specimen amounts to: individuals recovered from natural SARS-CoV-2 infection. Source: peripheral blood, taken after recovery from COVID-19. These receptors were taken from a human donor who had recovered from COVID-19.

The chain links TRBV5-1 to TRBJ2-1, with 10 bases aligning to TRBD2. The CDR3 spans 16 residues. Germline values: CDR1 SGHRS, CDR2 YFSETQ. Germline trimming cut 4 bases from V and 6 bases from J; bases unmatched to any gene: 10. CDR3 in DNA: TGCGCCAGCAGCACGGGACTAGCGCCCTCTCCCAATGAGCAGTTCTTC. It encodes CASSTGLAPSPNEQFF.

CDR3 nucleotide sequence: TGTGCCAGCAGCGGGACACTCAACACTGAAGCTTTCTTT. Translation gives CASSGTLNTEAFF. The chain carries TRBV9 and TRBJ1-1; D is possibly TRBD1 (5 bases). The CDR3 covers 13 residues. With 3 bases removed from V and 2 bases from J, the gap between germline ends came to 8 bases. Germline CDR1 SGDLS, CDR2 YYNGEE.

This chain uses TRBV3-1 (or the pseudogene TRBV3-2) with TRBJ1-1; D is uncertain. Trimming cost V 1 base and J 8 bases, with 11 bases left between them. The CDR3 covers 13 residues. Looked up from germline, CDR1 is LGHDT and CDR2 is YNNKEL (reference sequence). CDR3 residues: CASSQGRVSEAFF. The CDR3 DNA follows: TGTGCCAGCAGCCAAGGGAGGGTCAGCGAAGCTTTCTTT.

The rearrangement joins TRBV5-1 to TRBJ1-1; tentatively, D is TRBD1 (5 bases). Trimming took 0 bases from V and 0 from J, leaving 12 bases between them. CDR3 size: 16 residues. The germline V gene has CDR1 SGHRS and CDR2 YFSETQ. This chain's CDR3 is CASSLVAGPMNTEAFF. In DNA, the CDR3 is TGCGCCAGCAGCTTGGTCGCGGGGCCCATGAACACTGAAGCTTTCTTT.

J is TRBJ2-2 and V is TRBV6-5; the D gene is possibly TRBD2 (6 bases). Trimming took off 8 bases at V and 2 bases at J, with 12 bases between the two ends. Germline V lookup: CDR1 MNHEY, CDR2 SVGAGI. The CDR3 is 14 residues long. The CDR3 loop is CASRREVNTGELFF. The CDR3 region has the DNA TGTGCCAGCCGGAGGGAAGTAAACACCGGGGAGCTGTTTTTT.

The CDR3 protein is CARGADGRPGNEQFF. Written as DNA, the CDR3 is TGCGCCCGAGGAGCCGACGGACGCCCGGGGAATGAGCAGTTCTTC. The chain combines TRBV4-3 with TRBJ2-1, with a weak D call TRBD2 (5 bases). This CDR3 spans 15 amino acids. The ends were cut back, 11 bases at V and 7 bases at J, with 24 bases in the middle. CDR1 LGHNA and CDR2 YSLEER come from the germline V gene.

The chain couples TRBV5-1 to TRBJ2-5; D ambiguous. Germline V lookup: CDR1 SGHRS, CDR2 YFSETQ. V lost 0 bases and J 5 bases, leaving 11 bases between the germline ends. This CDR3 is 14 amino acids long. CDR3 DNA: TGCGCCAGCAGCTTGGACTTATTCGGGGAGACCCAGTACTTC. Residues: CASSLDLFGETQYF.

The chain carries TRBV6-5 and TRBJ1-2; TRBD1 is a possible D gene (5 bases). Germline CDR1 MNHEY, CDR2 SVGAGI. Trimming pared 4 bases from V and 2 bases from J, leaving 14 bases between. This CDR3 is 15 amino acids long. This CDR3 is CASSLGDGENYGYTF. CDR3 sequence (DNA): TGTGCCAGCAGTTTAGGGGACGGGGAAAACTATGGCTACACCTTC.

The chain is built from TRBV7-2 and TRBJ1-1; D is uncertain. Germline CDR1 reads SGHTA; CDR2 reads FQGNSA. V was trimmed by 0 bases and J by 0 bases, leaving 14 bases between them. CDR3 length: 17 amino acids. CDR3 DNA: TGTGCCAGCAGCTTAGCGCTGGCAGGACTCATGAACACTGAAGCTTTCTTT. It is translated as CASSLALAGLMNTEAFF.

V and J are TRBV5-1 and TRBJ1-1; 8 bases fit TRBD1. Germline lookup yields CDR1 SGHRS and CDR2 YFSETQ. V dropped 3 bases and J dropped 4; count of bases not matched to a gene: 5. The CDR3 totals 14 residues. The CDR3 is CASSSGGAGTEAFF. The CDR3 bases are TGCGCCAGCAGCTCAGGGGGCGCAGGCACTGAAGCTTTCTTT.

CDR3 sequence (DNA): TGTGCCAGCTCATCCATCCCAACTATTACCTACAATGAGCAGTTCTTC. Its translation: CASSSIPTITYNEQFF. The chain is built from TRBV18 and TRBJ2-1; D remains unclear. The CDR3 has 16 amino acids. With 5 bases removed from V and 2 bases from J, the gap between germline ends came to 16 bases. Germline-derived CDR1 and CDR2 are KGHSH and LQKENI. Combining the CDR3 with reference TRBV18 and TRBJ2-1 gives the whole variable domain NAGVMQNPRHLVRRRGQEARLRCSPMKGHSHVYWYRQLPEEGLKFMVYLQKENIIDESGMPKERFSAEFPKEGPSILRIQQVVRGDSAAYFCASSSIPTITYNEQFFGPGTRLTVL.

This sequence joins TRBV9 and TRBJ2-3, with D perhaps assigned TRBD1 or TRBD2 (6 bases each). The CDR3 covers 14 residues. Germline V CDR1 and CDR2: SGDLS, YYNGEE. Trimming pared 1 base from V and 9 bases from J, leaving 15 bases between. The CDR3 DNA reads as TGTGCCAGCAGCGTACTCGAAGTCGGGGGCACGCAGTATTTT. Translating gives CASSVLEVGGTQYF.

The CDR3 spells CASSTLGTGWQYF. CDR3 DNA: TGTGCCAGCAGTACCCTTGGGACAGGATGGCAGTACTTC. The chain employs TRBV12-3 or TRBV12-4 and TRBJ2-7, with TRBD1 identical over 8 bases. Trimming at V came to 5 bases and at J to 9 bases, leaving 9 bases not matched to a gene. CDR3 length: 13 residues.

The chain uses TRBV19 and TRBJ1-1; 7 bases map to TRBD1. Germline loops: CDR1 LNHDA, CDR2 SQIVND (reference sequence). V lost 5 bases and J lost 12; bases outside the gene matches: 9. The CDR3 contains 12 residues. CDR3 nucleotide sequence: TGTGCCAGTAGTCCGGGGAGGGGGCGGCCTTTCTTT. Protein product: CASSPGRGRPFF. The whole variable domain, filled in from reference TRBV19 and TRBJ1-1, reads DGGITQSPKYLFRKEGQNVTLSCEQNLNHDAMYWYRQDPGQGLRLIYYSQIVNDFQKGDIAEGYSVSREKKESFPLTVTSAQKNPTAFYLCASSPGRGRPFFGQGTRLTVV.